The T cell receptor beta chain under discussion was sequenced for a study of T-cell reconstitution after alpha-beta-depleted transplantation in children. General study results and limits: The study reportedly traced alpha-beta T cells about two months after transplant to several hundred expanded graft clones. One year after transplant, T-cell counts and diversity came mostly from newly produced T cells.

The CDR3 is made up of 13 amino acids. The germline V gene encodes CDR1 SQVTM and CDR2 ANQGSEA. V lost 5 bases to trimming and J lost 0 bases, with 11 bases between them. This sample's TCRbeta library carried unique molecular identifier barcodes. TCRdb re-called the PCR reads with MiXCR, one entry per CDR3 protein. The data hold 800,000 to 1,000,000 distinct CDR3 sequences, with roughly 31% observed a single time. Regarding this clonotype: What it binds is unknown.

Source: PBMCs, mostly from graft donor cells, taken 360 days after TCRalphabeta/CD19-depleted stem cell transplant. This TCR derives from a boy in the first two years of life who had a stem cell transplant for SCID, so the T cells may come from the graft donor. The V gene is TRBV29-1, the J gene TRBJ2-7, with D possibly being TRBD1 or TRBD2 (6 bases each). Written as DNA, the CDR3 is TGCAGCGTTAACCGGGGGCCCTCCTACGAGCAGTACTTC. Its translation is CSVNRGPSYEQYF.